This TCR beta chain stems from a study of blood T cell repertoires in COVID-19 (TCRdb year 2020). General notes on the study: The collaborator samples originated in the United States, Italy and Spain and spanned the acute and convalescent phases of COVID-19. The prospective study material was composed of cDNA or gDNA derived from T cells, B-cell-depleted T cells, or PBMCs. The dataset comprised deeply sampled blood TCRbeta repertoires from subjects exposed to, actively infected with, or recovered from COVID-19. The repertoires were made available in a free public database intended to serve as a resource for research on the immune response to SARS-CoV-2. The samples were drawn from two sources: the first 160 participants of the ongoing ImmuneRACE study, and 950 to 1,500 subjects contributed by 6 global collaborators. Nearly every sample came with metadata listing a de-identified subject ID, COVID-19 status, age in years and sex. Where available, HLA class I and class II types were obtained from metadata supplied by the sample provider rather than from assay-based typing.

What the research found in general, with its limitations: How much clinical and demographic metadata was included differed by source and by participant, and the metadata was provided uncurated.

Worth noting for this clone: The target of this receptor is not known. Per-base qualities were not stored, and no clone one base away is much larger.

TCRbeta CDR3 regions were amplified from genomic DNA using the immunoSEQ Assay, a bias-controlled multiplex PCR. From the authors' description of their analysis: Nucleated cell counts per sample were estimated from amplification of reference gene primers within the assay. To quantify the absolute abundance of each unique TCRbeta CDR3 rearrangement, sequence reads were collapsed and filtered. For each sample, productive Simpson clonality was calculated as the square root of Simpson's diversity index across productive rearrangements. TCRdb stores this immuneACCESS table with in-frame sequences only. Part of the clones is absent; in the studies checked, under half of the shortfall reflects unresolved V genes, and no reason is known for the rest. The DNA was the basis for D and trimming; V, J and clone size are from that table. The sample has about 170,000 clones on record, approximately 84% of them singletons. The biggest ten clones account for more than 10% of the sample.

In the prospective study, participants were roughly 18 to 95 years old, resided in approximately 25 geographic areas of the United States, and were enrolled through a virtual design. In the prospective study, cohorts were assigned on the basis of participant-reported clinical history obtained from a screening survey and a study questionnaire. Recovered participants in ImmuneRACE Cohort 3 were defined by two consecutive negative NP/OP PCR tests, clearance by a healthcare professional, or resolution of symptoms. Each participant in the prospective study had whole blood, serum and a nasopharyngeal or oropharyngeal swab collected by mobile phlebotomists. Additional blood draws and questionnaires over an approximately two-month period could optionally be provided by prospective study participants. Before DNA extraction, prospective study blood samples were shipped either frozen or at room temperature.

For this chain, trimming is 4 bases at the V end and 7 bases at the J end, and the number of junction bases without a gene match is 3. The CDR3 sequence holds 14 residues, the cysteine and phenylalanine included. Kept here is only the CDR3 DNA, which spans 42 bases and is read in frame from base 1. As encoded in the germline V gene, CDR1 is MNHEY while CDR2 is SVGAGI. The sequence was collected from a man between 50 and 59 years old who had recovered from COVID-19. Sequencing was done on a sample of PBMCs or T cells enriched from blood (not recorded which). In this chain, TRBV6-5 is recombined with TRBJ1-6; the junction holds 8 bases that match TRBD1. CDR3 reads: CASSSGTGNSPLHF. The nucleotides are TGTGCCAGCAGTTCGGGGACAGGAAATTCACCCCTCCACTTT.